A selection of T cell receptor beta chains follows, all from one sample in a study of blood T cell repertoires in COVID-19. Clones were sequenced by immunoSEQ multiplex PCR, and TCRdb holds only the in-frame ones, with some missing. The table lists just over 300,000 clones, about nine tenths of them singletons. Sequencing was performed on PBMCs or T cells enriched from blood (not recorded which). The origin of the receptors is a woman aged 18-30 years who had recovered from COVID-19. The CDR3 runs from the conserved cysteine through the conserved F or W. The order of the fields is V gene, J gene, CDR3 length, clone size, D gene, CDR3 DNA, CDR3 protein. The D gene is left open where the match is weak. Clone size is shown for a subset of rows, as once, few, many or a class of expanded clone.

>TRBV30|TRBJ2-3|15|NA|TRBD2
TGTGCCTGGAGTATAGGCGGGGGGAGCACAGATACGCAGTATTTT
CAWSIGGGSTDTQYF
>TRBV7-9|TRBJ2-6|14|NA|NA
TGTGCCAGCAGTTCTATCTCTGGGGCCAACGTCCTGACTTTC
CASSSISGANVLTF
>TRBV24-1|TRBJ1-1|14|few|TRBD1
TGTGCCACCAGTCCGGGACAGGGTGACACTGAAGCTTTCTTT
CATSPGQGDTEAFF
>TRBV11-3|TRBJ2-1|16|NA|TRBD2
TGTGCCAGCAGCTCCCGAGCGGGGGGGACCTACAATGAGCAGTTCTTC
CASSSRAGGTYNEQFF
>TRBV5-4|TRBJ2-5|14|NA|NA
TGTGCCAGCGGATTCTGGCAGGACCAAGAGACCCAGTACTTC
CASGFWQDQETQYF
>TRBV13|TRBJ2-7|14|NA|NA
TGTGCCAGCAGCTTAGGCCTTTCTTCCTACGAGCAGTACTTC
CASSLGLSSYEQYF
>TRBV7-2|TRBJ2-7|13|NA|TRBD2
TGTGCCAGCAGCCCAGGGAGGGCCTACGAGCAGTACTTC
CASSPGRAYEQYF
>TRBV3-1/TRBV3-2|TRBJ2-2|13|NA|NA
TGTGCCAGCAGCCCAGGGCGAGGCGGGGAGCTGTTTTTT
CASSPGRGGELFF
>TRBV4-1|TRBJ1-6|17|NA|TRBD1
TGCGCCAGCAGCCTCGGACAGGGGGCGCAGGGCGATTCACCCCTCCACTTT
CASSLGQGAQGDSPLHF
>TRBV28|TRBJ1-1|15|NA|NA
TGTGCCAGCCCCATCCCCGGACAGCTGAACACTGAAGCTTTCTTT
CASPIPGQLNTEAFF
>TRBV12-3/TRBV12-4|TRBJ1-1|13|few|NA
TGTGCCAGCAGCCTAGAAATGAACACTGAAGCTTTCTTT
CASSLEMNTEAFF
>TRBV7-2|TRBJ2-7|14|NA|TRBD1
TGTGCCGACAGGGTGGGGACAAGCTCCTACGAGCAGTACTTC
CADRVGTSSYEQYF
>TRBV27|TRBJ1-2|17|NA|NA
TGTGCCAGCAGTTTATCGTCGTACCCCCCGGGAAGCTATGGCTACACCTTC
CASSLSSYPPGSYGYTF
>TRBV7-3|TRBJ2-1|13|NA|TRBD2
TGTGCCAGCAGCCGGGGGGGTTACAATGAGCAGTTCTTC
CASSRGGYNEQFF
>TRBV4-1|TRBJ2-2|12|NA|NA
TGCGCCAGCAGCCAGCAGGGAAGGGAGCTGTTTTTT
CASSQQGRELFF
>TRBV6-5|TRBJ1-1|14|NA|NA
TGTGCCAGCAGCACACAGGACAAGAACACTGAAGCTTTCTTT
CASSTQDKNTEAFF
>TRBV28|TRBJ1-5|13|NA|NA
TGTGCCAGCAGTTGGGGCTTGGGTCAGCCCCAGCATTTT
CASSWGLGQPQHF
>TRBV10-3|TRBJ2-7|16|NA|TRBD2
TGTGCCATCGGTACCGGGGGGGGGACAATTATCTACGAGCAGTACTTC
CAIGTGGGTIIYEQYF
>TRBV19|TRBJ2-7|14|NA|NA
TGTGCCAGTAGTATGTCGGGAGACTCCTACGAGCAGTACTTC
CASSMSGDSYEQYF
>TRBV2|TRBJ2-1|17|NA|NA
TGTGCCAGCAGTGAAGCGCTTGGGGACCCGGGAGGGGGCGAGCAGTTCTTC
CASSEALGDPGGGEQFF
>TRBV29-1|TRBJ1-1|12|NA|NA
TGCAGCGTTCCGCGGACTGTTGATGAAGCTTTCTTT
CSVPRTVDEAFF
>TRBV4-2|TRBJ2-2|17|NA|TRBD2
TGTGCCAGCAGCCGCCCCGGACTAGCGGGGAACACCGGGGAGCTGTTTTTT
CASSRPGLAGNTGELFF
>TRBV7-9|TRBJ1-1|13|NA|NA
TGTGCCAGCAGCTCTAGTAGTTCGGTTGAAGCTTTCTTT
CASSSSSSVEAFF
>TRBV9|TRBJ2-3|19|NA|TRBD2
TGTGCCAGCAGCGTAGGGGCTAGCGGGAGCGCTGCTGCCTCAGATACGCAGTATTTT
CASSVGASGSAAASDTQYF
>TRBV6-5|TRBJ1-2|13|NA|NA
TGTGCCAGCAATGCTGAAGAAAGCGATGGCTACACCTTC
CASNAEESDGYTF
>TRBV12-3/TRBV12-4|TRBJ2-4|12|NA|NA
TGTGCCAGCAGTCTAGCCAAAAACATTCAGTACTTC
CASSLAKNIQYF
>TRBV7-2|TRBJ2-5|18|NA|TRBD2
TGTGCCAGCAGCTCTGCTAGCGGGGGGCCACAGATAGGAGAGACCCAGTACTTC
CASSSASGGPQIGETQYF
>TRBV27|TRBJ2-7|14|NA|NA
TGTGCCAGCAGTTCTAGCACCTTCTCCTACGAGCAGTACTTC
CASSSSTFSYEQYF
>TRBV9|TRBJ1-1|12|few|NA
TGTGCCAGCTCACAGGGCTACACTGAAGCTTTCTTT
CASSQGYTEAFF
>TRBV4-3|TRBJ2-7|16|NA|NA
TGCGCCAGCAGCCAAGACGTGACGGCAGGGGACTACGAGCAGTACTTC
CASSQDVTAGDYEQYF
>TRBV7-2|TRBJ2-3|14|NA|TRBD2
TGTGCCAGCAGCTTACCCGGGGGGAAAGATACGCAGTATTTT
CASSLPGGKDTQYF
>TRBV6-2/TRBV6-3|TRBJ2-3|17|NA|TRBD2
TGTGCCAGCAGTTACATCTCGGGAGGAGGTGATACAGATACGCAGTATTTT
CASSYISGGGDTDTQYF
>TRBV18|TRBJ2-1|13|NA|TRBD2
TGTGCCAGCTCACTTCAACAGCGGGAGGCCCTATTCTTC
CASSLQQREALFF
>TRBV23-1|TRBJ1-5|21|NA|NA
TGCGCCAGCAGTCAGCCCGACAGGACCCCCCCTCACGATTATAGCAATCAGCCCCAGCATTTT
CASSQPDRTPPHDYSNQPQHF